This T cell receptor (beta chain) was sequenced in a study of beta chain features in type 1 diabetes. Study-level findings and limits: Among patients, naive, central memory and Treg TCRB repertoires appeared more similar than among healthy donors.

In the case of this clone: The antigen is undetermined.

Every bit of the isolated RNA underwent reverse transcription, so sequencing read expressed TCRB transcripts. Naive, central memory and regulatory T cell samples averaged roughly 3.8 million reads. Sequencing was performed with immunoSEQ multiplex PCR; in TCRdb, only in-frame clones are kept and a portion is missing. The sample includes about half a million clones, approximately 10% of them seen just once. A sort by CD45RO/CCR7/CD25/CD127/CD95/CD27 yielded CD4+ naive, central memory, regulatory and stem cell-like memory cells. Every sorted population was more than 98% pure. This TCR derives from a woman in her late teens or twenties in good health. Sequenced: naive CD4+ T cells from blood.

In nucleotides, the CDR3 is TGTGCCACCAGCAGACAGGGGGCCGGGTATGAAAAACTGTTTTTT. Its translation: CATSRQGAGYEKLFF. This chain uses TRBV15 with TRBJ1-4; 8 positions agree with TRBD1. The germline V gene encodes CDR1 LNHNV and CDR2 YYDKDF (reference sequence). The J segment lost 6 bases and the V segment lost 2 bases, leaving 5 bases of the junction unmatched. There are 15 residues in the CDR3.